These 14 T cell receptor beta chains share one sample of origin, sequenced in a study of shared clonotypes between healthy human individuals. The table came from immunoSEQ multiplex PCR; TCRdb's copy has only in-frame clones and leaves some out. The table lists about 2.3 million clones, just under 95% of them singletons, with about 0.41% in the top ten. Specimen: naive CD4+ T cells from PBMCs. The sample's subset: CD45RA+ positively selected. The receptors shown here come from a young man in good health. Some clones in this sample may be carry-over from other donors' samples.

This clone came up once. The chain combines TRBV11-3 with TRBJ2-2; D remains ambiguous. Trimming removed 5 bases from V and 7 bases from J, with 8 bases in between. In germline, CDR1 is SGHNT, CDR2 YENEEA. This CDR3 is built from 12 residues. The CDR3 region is CASSPPLGELFF. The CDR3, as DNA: TGTGCCAGCAGCCCTCCTCTCGGGGAGCTGTTTTTT.

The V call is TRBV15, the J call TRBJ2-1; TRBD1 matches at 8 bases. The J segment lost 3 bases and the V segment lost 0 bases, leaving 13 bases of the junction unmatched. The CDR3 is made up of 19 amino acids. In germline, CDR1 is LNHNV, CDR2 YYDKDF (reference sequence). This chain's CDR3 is CATSRDRVPGTGHYNEQFF. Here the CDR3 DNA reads TGTGCCACCAGCAGAGATCGCGTTCCCGGGACAGGACACTACAATGAGCAGTTCTTC.

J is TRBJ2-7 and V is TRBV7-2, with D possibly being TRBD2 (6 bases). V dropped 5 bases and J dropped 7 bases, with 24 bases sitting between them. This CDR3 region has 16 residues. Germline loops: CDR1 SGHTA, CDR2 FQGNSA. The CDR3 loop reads CASSGHAWGSEGEQYF. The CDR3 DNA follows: TGTGCCAGCAGCGGCCACGCCTGGGGTTCGGAGGGTGAGCAGTACTTC.

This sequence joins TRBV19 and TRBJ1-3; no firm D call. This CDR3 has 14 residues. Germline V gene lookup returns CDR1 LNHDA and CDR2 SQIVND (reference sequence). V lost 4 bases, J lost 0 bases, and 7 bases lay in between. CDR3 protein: CASSSVSSGNTIYF. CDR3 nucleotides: TGTGCCAGTAGTAGTGTTTCCTCTGGAAACACCATATATTTT.

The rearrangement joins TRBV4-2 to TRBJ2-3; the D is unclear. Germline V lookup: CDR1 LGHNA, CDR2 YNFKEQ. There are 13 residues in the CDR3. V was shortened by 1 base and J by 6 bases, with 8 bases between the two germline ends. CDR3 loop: CASSQAVPDTQYF. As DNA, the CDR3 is TGTGCCAGCAGCCAAGCAGTCCCCGATACGCAGTATTTT.

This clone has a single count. Here the CDR3 DNA reads TGTGCCAGCAGATACAGGGGGGGCTATCGCGGCTACACCTTC. Amino acid sequence: CASRYRGGYRGYTF. This chain links TRBV28 with TRBJ1-2; 8 nucleotides line up with TRBD1. Per germline, CDR1 MDHEN and CDR2 SYDVKM. With 6 bases clipped from V and 8 bases from J, the junction kept 11 bases outside the gene matches. The CDR3 loop spans 14 amino acids.

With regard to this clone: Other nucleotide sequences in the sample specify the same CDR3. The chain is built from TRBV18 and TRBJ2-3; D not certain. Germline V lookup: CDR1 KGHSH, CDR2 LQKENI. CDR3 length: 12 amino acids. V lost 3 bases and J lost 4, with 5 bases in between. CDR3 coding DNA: TGTGCCAGCTCACCGTCTCCAGATACGCAGTATTTT. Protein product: CASSPSPDTQYF.

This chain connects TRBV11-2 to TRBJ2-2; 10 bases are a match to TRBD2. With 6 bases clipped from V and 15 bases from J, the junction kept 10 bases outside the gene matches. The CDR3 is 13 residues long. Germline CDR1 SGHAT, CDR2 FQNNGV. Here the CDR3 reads CASSPNLAGVVFF. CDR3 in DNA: TGTGCCAGCAGTCCTAATCTAGCGGGAGTGGTGTTTTTT.

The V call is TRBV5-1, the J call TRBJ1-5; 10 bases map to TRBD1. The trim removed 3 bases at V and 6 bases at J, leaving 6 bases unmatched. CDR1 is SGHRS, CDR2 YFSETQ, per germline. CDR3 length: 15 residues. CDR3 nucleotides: TGCGCCAGCAGCTGGGGGACAGGGGCTAGTCAGCCCCAGCATTTT. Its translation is CASSWGTGASQPQHF.

This CDR3 reads CASGGERGRSKNIQYF. The DNA for the CDR3 is TGTGCCAGCGGAGGGGAGCGAGGTCGGAGCAAAAACATTCAGTACTTC. This chain uses TRBV28 with TRBJ2-4; the D gene is possibly TRBD2 (6 bases). CDR1 and CDR2 from the germline V gene are MDHEN and SYDVKM. The CDR3 totals 16 residues. V shed 8 bases and J shed 3 bases, with 20 bases lying between them.

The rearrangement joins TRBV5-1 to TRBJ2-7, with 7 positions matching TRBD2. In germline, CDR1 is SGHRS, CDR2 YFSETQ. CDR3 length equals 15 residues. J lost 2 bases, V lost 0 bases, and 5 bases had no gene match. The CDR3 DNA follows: TGCGCCAGCAGCTTGGGTGAGGGACTACCCTACGAGCAGTACTTC. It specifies CASSLGEGLPYEQYF.

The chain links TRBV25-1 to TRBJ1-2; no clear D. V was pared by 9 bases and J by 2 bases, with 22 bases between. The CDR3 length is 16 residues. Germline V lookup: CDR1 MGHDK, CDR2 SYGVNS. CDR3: CASSPGGLKYNYGYTF. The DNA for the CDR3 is TGTGCCAGTAGTCCGGGAGGACTGAAGTACAACTATGGCTACACCTTC.

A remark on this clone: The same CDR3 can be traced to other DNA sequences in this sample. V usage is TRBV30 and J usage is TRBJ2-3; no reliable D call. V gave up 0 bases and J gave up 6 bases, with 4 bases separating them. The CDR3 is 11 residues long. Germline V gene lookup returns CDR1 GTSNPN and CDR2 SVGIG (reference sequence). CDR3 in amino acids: CAWSVSDTQYF. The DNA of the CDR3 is TGTGCCTGGAGTGTGTCCGATACGCAGTATTTT.

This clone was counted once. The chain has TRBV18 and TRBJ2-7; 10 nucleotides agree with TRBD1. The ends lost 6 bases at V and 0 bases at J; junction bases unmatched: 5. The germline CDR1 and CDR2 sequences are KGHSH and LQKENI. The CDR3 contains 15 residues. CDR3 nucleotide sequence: TGTGCCAGCTCCCCTCGGGACAGGGGCTCCTACGAGCAGTACTTC. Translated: CASSPRDRGSYEQYF.